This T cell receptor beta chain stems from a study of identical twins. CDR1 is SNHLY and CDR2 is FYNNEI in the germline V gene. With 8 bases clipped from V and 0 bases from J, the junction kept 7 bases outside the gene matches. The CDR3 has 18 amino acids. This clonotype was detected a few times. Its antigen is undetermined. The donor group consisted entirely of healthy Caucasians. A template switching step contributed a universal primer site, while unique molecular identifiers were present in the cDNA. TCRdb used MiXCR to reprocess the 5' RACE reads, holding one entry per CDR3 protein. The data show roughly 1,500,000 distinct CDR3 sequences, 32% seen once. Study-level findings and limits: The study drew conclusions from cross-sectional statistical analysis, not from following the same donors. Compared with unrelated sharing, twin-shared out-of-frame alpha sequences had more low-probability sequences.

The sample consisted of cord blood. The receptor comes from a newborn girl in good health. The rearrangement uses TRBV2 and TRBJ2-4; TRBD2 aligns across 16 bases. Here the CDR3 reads CASFGTSGGAEAKNIQYF. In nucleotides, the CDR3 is TGTGCCAGCTTCGGGACTAGCGGGGGGGCCGAAGCCAAAAACATTCAGTACTTC.